This TCR beta chain appears in the sequencing data of a study of blood T cells in healthy people across ages. A second PCR, run for about 7 to 11 cycles, used a sample-barcoded 5' primer plus a J-beta primer mix. Individual samples furnished no less than 2.5 million CDR3-containing paired-end reads apiece. TCRdb used MiXCR to reprocess the 5' RACE reads, holding one entry per CDR3 protein. The sample has 1.5 million to 2 million distinct CDR3 sequences, 25% to 30% seen once. V was trimmed by 3 bases and J by 0 bases, leaving 12 bases between them. CDR3 length: 15 residues. Looked up from germline, CDR1 is DFQATT and CDR2 is SNEGSKA (reference sequence).

The chain carries TRBV20-1 and TRBJ2-1, with D maybe TRBD2 (6 bases). This sequence originates from a woman in her thirties in good health. Input material: blood. Here the CDR3 DNA reads TGCAGTGCTAGTTATGGCGGGGTCTCCTACAATGAGCAGTTCTTC. Its protein product is CSASYGGVSYNEQFF.